The 6 T cell receptor beta chains below all came from one sample that was sequenced in a study of tumor and adjacent non-tumor tissue in lung cancer. The library came from three nested PCR rounds adapted from ARM-PCR protocols. TCRdb reprocessed the multiplex PCR reads with MiXCR, giving one entry per CDR3 protein. The data hold approximately 76,000 distinct CDR3 sequences, with roughly 75% observed a single time. No cell sorting was done before RNA was extracted from the tissue. The material sequenced was lung tumor tissue. The receptors were gathered from a woman in her seventies with non-small cell lung cancer.

At least ten counts were recorded for this clonotype. This chain joins TRBV5-1 and TRBJ2-1; TRBD2 matches 13 bases. Trimming removed 0 bases from V and 4 bases from J; junction bases left unmatched: 4. The CDR3 is made up of 17 amino acids. Germline assignment: CDR1 SGHRS and CDR2 YFSETQ. The CDR3 bases are TGCGCCAGCAGCTTGGCGGGACTAGCGGGACTTTACAATGAGCAGTTCTTC. Amino acid sequence: CASSLAGLAGLYNEQFF.

CDR3: CSVETGITNQPQHF. The CDR3 DNA sequence: TGCAGCGTTGAAACGGGGATTACCAATCAGCCCCAGCATTTT. This sequence joins TRBV29-1 and TRBJ1-5; D uncertain. In germline, CDR1 is SQVTM, CDR2 ANQGSEA. The CDR3 sequence is 14 residues long. With 2 bases removed from V and 3 bases from J, the gap between germline ends came to 11 bases. The full variable domain, completed using reference TRBV29-1 and TRBJ1-5, is SAVISQKPSRDICQRGTSLTIQCQVDSQVTMMFWYRQQPGQSLTLIATANQGSEATYESGFVIDKFPISRPNLTFSTLTVSNMSPEDSSIYLCSVETGITNQPQHFGDGTRLSIL.

With regard to this clonotype: A read error may account for a junction end that differs from germline. The chain combines TRBV4-2 with TRBJ2-7, with TRBD2 identical over 10 bases. CDR1 and CDR2 (germline): LGHNA, YNFKEQ. This CDR3 is built from 22 residues. CDR3 DNA: TGTACCAGCACACAAGTTTTCATCAGATTACTAGCGGGATTACCAAGCTCCTACGAGCAGTACTTC. This translates into CTSTQVFIRLLAGLPSSYEQYF.

This clonotype was observed once. The junction and the germline gene differ at one end; a read error may be behind it. V gene TRBV5-4 combines with J gene TRBJ1-6, with a weak D call TRBD1 (6 bases). The germline gives CDR1 SGHNT, CDR2 YYREEE (reference sequence). The CDR3 runs to 12 residues. CDR3 region: CVTGKAGTALHF. The CDR3 coding sequence is TGTGTCACAGGGAAGGCAGGGACCGCCCTACACTTT.

The chain joins TRBV15 to TRBJ2-7; TRBD2 agrees at 13 bases. J gave up 3 bases and V 3 bases, and 5 bases lay outside the gene matches. Germline V gene lookup returns CDR1 LNHNV and CDR2 YYDKDF (reference sequence). The CDR3 covers 16 residues. The CDR3 reads CATSRGLAGNSYEQYF. The DNA for the CDR3 is TGTGCCACCAGCAGGGGACTAGCGGGGAATAGCTACGAGCAGTACTTC.

On this clonotype: With a much larger clone just one base away, this may be a read error. The J gene is TRBJ2-7, the V gene TRBV28, with D tentatively TRBD2 (7 bases). Per the germline V gene, CDR1 is MDHEN and CDR2 is SYDVKM. This CDR3 is 13 amino acids long. Trimming removed 7 bases from V and 5 bases from J, with 15 bases in between. The CDR3 DNA reads TGTGCCAGCAATTCGGGGGGCGGGGACGAGCAGTACTTC. Its translation is CASNSGGGDEQYF.